This is a list of T cell receptor beta chains from one sample in a study of shared clonotypes between healthy human individuals. TCRdb keeps only in-frame clones here, not all; method: immunoSEQ multiplex PCR. The sample has about 2.4 million clones, just over 90% seen once. What was sequenced was naive CD4+ T cells sorted from blood. The receptor source for this set is a man aged 18 to 29 in good health. Both conserved end residues are part of each CDR3. The order of the fields is V gene, CDR3 length, J gene, D gene, CDR3 protein. D genes are given only for firm matches.

TRBV6-6	14	TRBJ1-1	.	CASRNGSLTTEAFF
TRBV11-2	18	TRBJ2-2	.	CASSIGGRERYDTGELFF
TRBV5-4	15	TRBJ2-7	.	CASSRDRTSSYEQYF
TRBV29-1	13	TRBJ2-3	TRBD1	CSSARGQADTQYF
TRBV19	16	TRBJ1-3	.	CASSTRASRSGNTIYF
TRBV25-1	15	TRBJ2-2	TRBD1	CASSEHRGGSGELFF
TRBV6-5	14	TRBJ2-7	TRBD2	CASRDSSGIYEQYF
TRBV7-2	16	TRBJ2-2	TRBD1	CASSSWTGGNTGELFF
TRBV5-1	17	TRBJ2-7	TRBD2	CASSPGPLAADSYEQYF
TRBV6-1	15	TRBJ1-4	.	CASSARGRGNEKLFF
TRBV28	14	TRBJ1-1	.	CASSFVTGNTEAFF
TRBV7-2	17	TRBJ2-7	TRBD2	CASSLAGVAGGSYEQYF
TRBV28	15	TRBJ2-5	TRBD1	CASSSGQGGKETQYF
TRBV6-1	15	TRBJ2-3	TRBD2	CASHTRAGGRNTQYF
TRBV25-1	13	TRBJ1-1	.	CASGEGGHPEAFF
TRBV2	18	TRBJ1-4	TRBD1	CASRKGQGALITNEKLFF
TRBV6-1	14	TRBJ1-1	.	CASSELRGNTEAFF
TRBV7-2	15	TRBJ2-7	.	CASSRPGLTVNEQYF
TRBV6-6	15	TRBJ1-1	.	CASSYSDLMNTEAFF
TRBV5-1	14	TRBJ1-1	.	CASSPQGGVTEAFF
TRBV18	12	TRBJ1-1	.	CASAKENTEAFF
TRBV19	15	TRBJ2-1	.	CASRTVWRGNNEQFF
TRBV7-9	18	TRBJ2-3	TRBD2	CASSLGTSGGPGTDTQYF
TRBV19	12	TRBJ1-2	TRBD1	CASRERQGGYTF
TRBV5-1	14	TRBJ2-7	.	CASSATTGPYEQYF
TRBV18	19	TRBJ2-6	TRBD1	CASSPTSGQGSSGANVLTF
TRBV7-6	16	TRBJ1-4	.	CASSLGVGSTNEKLFF
TRBV7-9	13	TRBJ2-4	.	CASSLSPDPLRHF
TRBV15	17	TRBJ2-3	TRBD2	CATSRGLLAGVPDTQYF
TRBV18	19	TRBJ2-4	TRBD2	CASSPPPRLAGEGGNIQYF
TRBV11-2	15	TRBJ2-2	.	CASSPDGVRTGELFF